A selection of T cell receptor beta chains follows, all from one sample in a study of Ad26.COV2.S vaccination and SARS-CoV-2 variants. Clones were sequenced by immunoSEQ multiplex PCR, and TCRdb holds only the in-frame ones, with some missing. The sample yields under 300,000 clones, roughly 87% seen once. The source was peripheral blood, collected in a trial of Ad26.COV2.S vaccine versus placebo. Every receptor here comes from a person aged 18-65 years who received the Ad26.COV2.S COVID-19 vaccine or a placebo. Each CDR3 is given with its conserved first and last residue. A D gene is named only where the DNA matches it firmly. Size is stated for part of the rows, as once, few or many counts, or as a class when the clone is expanded.

V: TRBV3-1/TRBV3-2; J: TRBJ2-6; size: -; D: -; DNA: TGTGCCAGCAGCCTTTCAGGGTTGACGGCTGGGGCCAACGTCCTGACTTTC; CDR3: CASSLSGLTAGANVLTF
V: TRBV7-9; J: TRBJ2-3; size: -; D: TRBD2; DNA: TGTGCCAGCAGCGCCGTTGCGGGAGGGATCACAGATACGCAGTATTTT; CDR3: CASSAVAGGITDTQYF
V: TRBV4-1; J: TRBJ1-2; size: -; D: -; DNA: TGCGCCAGCAGCCAAGATAACAGGCGGGAACTATTCGGCTACACCTTC; CDR3: CASSQDNRRELFGYTF
V: TRBV11-2; J: TRBJ2-3; size: -; D: TRBD1; DNA: TGTGCCAGCAGCCTCGGGACAGAAGATACGCAGTATTTT; CDR3: CASSLGTEDTQYF
V: TRBV6-5; J: TRBJ2-3; size: -; D: TRBD2; DNA: TGTGCCAGCATGCGGGGGGGGATCCCCACAGATACGCAGTATTTT; CDR3: CASMRGGIPTDTQYF
V: TRBV4-3; J: TRBJ2-7; size: -; D: TRBD1; DNA: TGCGCCAGCAGCCAAGCCCCGGGACAGGGGGTCTACGAGCAGTACTTC; CDR3: CASSQAPGQGVYEQYF
V: TRBV14; J: TRBJ2-5; size: -; D: -; DNA: TGTGCCAGCAGCCAAGACGAACGGGAGACCCAGTACTTC; CDR3: CASSQDERETQYF
V: TRBV7-2; J: TRBJ2-1; size: -; D: -; DNA: TGTGCCAGCAGCTTAACGATAGCGGCCCTTAGCAATGAGCAGTTCTTC; CDR3: CASSLTIAALSNEQFF
V: TRBV7-2; J: TRBJ2-7; size: -; D: -; DNA: TGTGCCAGCAGCACCTACAACTACGAGCAGTACTTC; CDR3: CASSTYNYEQYF
V: TRBV4-3; J: TRBJ2-7; size: once; D: TRBD1; DNA: TGCGCCAGCAGCCAGTGGCAGGGGGCTTCCTACGAGCAGTACTTC; CDR3: CASSQWQGASYEQYF
V: TRBV6-1; J: TRBJ1-2; size: -; D: TRBD1; DNA: TGTGCCAGCAGTGAACCCTCTTGGACAGGAGGTCGTGGCTACACCTTC; CDR3: CASSEPSWTGGRGYTF
V: TRBV2; J: TRBJ1-3; size: few; D: -; DNA: TGTGCCAGCAGTGTCAGGGGATTCAGCTCTGGAAACACCATATATTTT; CDR3: CASSVRGFSSGNTIYF
V: TRBV11-2; J: TRBJ2-3; size: -; D: TRBD2; DNA: TGTGCCAGCAGCTTACTCACTAGCGGGGGGAATACGCAGTATTTT; CDR3: CASSLLTSGGNTQYF
V: TRBV9; J: TRBJ2-1; size: -; D: TRBD1; DNA: TGTGCCAGCAGCACCGGACAGGTAAAAAGTGAGCAGTTCTTC; CDR3: CASSTGQVKSEQFF
V: TRBV5-4; J: TRBJ2-7; size: -; D: -; DNA: TGTGCCAGCAGCTTGTGGGGCAGGACTTTCGAGCAGTACTTC; CDR3: CASSLWGRTFEQYF
V: TRBV11-2; J: TRBJ2-1; size: -; D: -; DNA: TGTGCCAGCAGCTCCCTATCTAGCTACCGCTACAATGAGCAGTTCTTC; CDR3: CASSSLSSYRYNEQFF
V: TRBV3-1/TRBV3-2; J: TRBJ2-5; size: -; D: -; DNA: TGTGCCAGCAGCCAAGGAATGGGAAGACAAGAGACCCAGTACTTC; CDR3: CASSQGMGRQETQYF
V: TRBV5-8; J: TRBJ1-4; size: -; D: -; DNA: TGTGCCAGCAGCTTGCAAGGAGCCGGGACAAGAAATGAAAAACTGTTTTTT; CDR3: CASSLQGAGTRNEKLFF
V: TRBV6-2/TRBV6-3; J: TRBJ1-5; size: -; D: TRBD1; DNA: TGTGCCAGCAGCTTCCGACAGGGGAATCAGCCCCAGCATTTT; CDR3: CASSFRQGNQPQHF
V: TRBV6-5; J: TRBJ1-1; size: -; D: -; DNA: TGTGCCAGCAGTTCCCCCGTTGGGGGGCTCAACACTGAAGCTTTCTTT; CDR3: CASSSPVGGLNTEAFF
V: TRBV18; J: TRBJ2-1; size: -; D: TRBD2; DNA: TGTGCCAGCTCACCTTCAATAGCGGGAGCCATTGATGAGCAGTTCTTC; CDR3: CASSPSIAGAIDEQFF
V: TRBV19; J: TRBJ1-1; size: -; D: -; DNA: TGTGCCAGTAAGGGGGAGGGCACTGAAGCTTTCTTT; CDR3: CASKGEGTEAFF
V: TRBV7-9; J: TRBJ2-1; size: -; D: -; DNA: TGTGCCAGCAGCCATCGGACAGCCTACAATGAGCAGTTCTTC; CDR3: CASSHRTAYNEQFF
V: TRBV3-1/TRBV3-2; J: TRBJ1-5; size: few; D: -; DNA: TGTGCCAGCAGCCACGGAGGGGGAGGGAATCAGCCCCAGCATTTT; CDR3: CASSHGGGGNQPQHF
V: TRBV6-5; J: TRBJ1-3; size: -; D: -; DNA: TGTGCCAGCAGTTATTCGAGGGGCCCTGGAAACACCATATATTTT; CDR3: CASSYSRGPGNTIYF
V: TRBV5-8; J: TRBJ1-6; size: -; D: -; DNA: TGTGCCAGCAGCCTTGGAGGGGGGGGGTTGGATTCACCCCTCCACTTT; CDR3: CASSLGGGGLDSPLHF
V: TRBV11-2; J: TRBJ1-1; size: -; D: -; DNA: TGTGCCAGCAGAGGCATGAACACTGAAGCTTTCTTT; CDR3: CASRGMNTEAFF
V: TRBV29-1; J: TRBJ2-3; size: -; D: -; DNA: TGCAGCGTTGTAGGCGGGGCTTCAGATACGCAGTATTTT; CDR3: CSVVGGASDTQYF
V: TRBV7-2; J: TRBJ2-3; size: -; D: -; DNA: TGTGCCAGCAGCGTAAGATGGGGGGGCCCGACAGATACGCAGTATTTT; CDR3: CASSVRWGGPTDTQYF
V: TRBV5-4; J: TRBJ1-3; size: once; D: -; DNA: TGTGCCAGCAGCTCAGGGCAGCTCATTCACTCTGGAAACACCATATATTTT; CDR3: CASSSGQLIHSGNTIYF
V: TRBV24-1; J: TRBJ2-6; size: -; D: TRBD1; DNA: TGTGCCACCAGTGATGTCCCGGGACAGGGTACGGCTGGGGCCAACGTCCTGACTTTC; CDR3: CATSDVPGQGTAGANVLTF
V: TRBV4-1; J: TRBJ1-1; size: -; D: -; DNA: TGCGCCAGCAGCCAAGTAAGAGTAACTGAAGCTTTCTTT; CDR3: CASSQVRVTEAFF
V: TRBV7-3; J: TRBJ2-1; size: once; D: -; DNA: TGTGCCAGCAGCCCGGGGGGCGCTGAGCAGTTCTTC; CDR3: CASSPGGAEQFF
V: TRBV6-5; J: TRBJ1-5; size: -; D: -; DNA: TGTGCCAGCCGGAGGGAGGGATCTCAGCCCCAGCATTTT; CDR3: CASRREGSQPQHF
V: TRBV5-1; J: TRBJ1-3; size: few; D: TRBD1; DNA: TGCGCCAGCCAACAGGGGTTTGGAAACACCATATATTTT; CDR3: CASQQGFGNTIYF
V: TRBV6-1; J: TRBJ2-7; size: -; D: -; DNA: TGTGCCAGCAGTGAAGCAGGGGGCGAGCAGTACTTC; CDR3: CASSEAGGEQYF
V: TRBV13; J: TRBJ2-2; size: -; D: -; DNA: TGTGCCAGCAGCTTAAATGCGAACACCGGGGAGCTGTTTTTT; CDR3: CASSLNANTGELFF
V: TRBV6-2/TRBV6-3; J: TRBJ2-5; size: -; D: -; DNA: TGTGCCAGCAGTCCCACTATCCAGACCCAGTACTTC; CDR3: CASSPTIQTQYF
V: TRBV27; J: TRBJ1-4; size: -; D: TRBD1; DNA: TGTGCCAGCAGGGGACAGGGTCGGGCTAATGAAAAACTGTTTTTT; CDR3: CASRGQGRANEKLFF
V: TRBV19; J: TRBJ1-2; size: -; D: -; DNA: TGTGCCAGTAGTATAGCGGGGGTTTATGGCTACACCTTC; CDR3: CASSIAGVYGYTF
V: TRBV11-3; J: TRBJ2-2; size: -; D: -; DNA: TGTGCCAGCAGCCCACTTAGGAACACCGGGGAGCTGTTTTTT; CDR3: CASSPLRNTGELFF
V: TRBV18; J: TRBJ1-2; size: once; D: TRBD1; DNA: TGTGCCAGCTCACCTGGACAGGGTAACTATGGCTACACCTTC; CDR3: CASSPGQGNYGYTF
V: TRBV3-1/TRBV3-2; J: TRBJ1-2; size: -; D: TRBD1; DNA: TGTGCCAGCAGACCGGGACAGGGGGCATACTATGGCTACACCTTC; CDR3: CASRPGQGAYYGYTF
V: TRBV7-2; J: TRBJ2-4; size: -; D: -; DNA: TGTGCCAGCAGCTTAGCGATGGAAGGCATTCAGTACTTC; CDR3: CASSLAMEGIQYF
V: TRBV19; J: TRBJ2-1; size: -; D: TRBD2; DNA: TGTGCCAGTAGTGGAATAGCGGGAGGGAGGAATGAGCAGTTCTTC; CDR3: CASSGIAGGRNEQFF
V: TRBV30; J: TRBJ2-4; size: -; D: -; DNA: TGTGCCTGGAGAGGGCGCTCTACGGCCAAAAACATTCAGTACTTC; CDR3: CAWRGRSTAKNIQYF
V: TRBV2; J: TRBJ2-5; size: -; D: -; DNA: TGTGCCAGCAGTGATAGCCCCCCTCAAGAGACCCAGTACTTC; CDR3: CASSDSPPQETQYF
V: TRBV28; J: TRBJ2-1; size: -; D: -; DNA: TGTGCCACAAGTTCCCAGGTCAATGAGCAGTTCTTC; CDR3: CATSSQVNEQFF
V: TRBV2; J: TRBJ2-2; size: -; D: TRBD1; DNA: TGTGCCAGCAGAAACCAGGGGGTGAAGTCCGGGGAGCTGTTTTTT; CDR3: CASRNQGVKSGELFF
V: TRBV11-2; J: TRBJ2-3; size: -; D: -; DNA: TGTGCCAGCAGTCTAGTAAGCACAGATACGCAGTATTTT; CDR3: CASSLVSTDTQYF
V: TRBV3-1/TRBV3-2; J: TRBJ1-1; size: -; D: -; DNA: TGTGCCAGCAGCCAAGGCTCCTACACTGAAGCTTTCTTT; CDR3: CASSQGSYTEAFF
V: TRBV19; J: TRBJ2-5; size: -; D: TRBD2; DNA: TGTGCCAGCCGAACTAGCGGGGGAGGGGAGACCCAGTACTTC; CDR3: CASRTSGGGETQYF